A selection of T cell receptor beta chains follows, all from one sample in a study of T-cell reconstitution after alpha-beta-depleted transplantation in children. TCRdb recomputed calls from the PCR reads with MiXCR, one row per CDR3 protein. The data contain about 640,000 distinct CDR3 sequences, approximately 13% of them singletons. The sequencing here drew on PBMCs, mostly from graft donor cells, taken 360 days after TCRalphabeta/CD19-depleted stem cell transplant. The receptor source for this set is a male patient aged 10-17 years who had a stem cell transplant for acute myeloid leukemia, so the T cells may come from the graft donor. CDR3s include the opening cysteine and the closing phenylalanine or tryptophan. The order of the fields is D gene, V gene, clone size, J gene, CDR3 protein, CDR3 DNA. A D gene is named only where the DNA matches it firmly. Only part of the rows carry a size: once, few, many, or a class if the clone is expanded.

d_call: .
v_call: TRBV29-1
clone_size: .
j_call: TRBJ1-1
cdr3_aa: CGCPVGTEAFF
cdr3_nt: TGCGGATGCCCGGTGGGGACTGAAGCTTTCTTT

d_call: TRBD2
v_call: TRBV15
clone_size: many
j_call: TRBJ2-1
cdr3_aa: CATSRERAAGGPTNEQFF
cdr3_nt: TGTGCCACCAGCAGAGAGAGGGCAGCGGGAGGGCCGACGAATGAGCAGTTCTTC

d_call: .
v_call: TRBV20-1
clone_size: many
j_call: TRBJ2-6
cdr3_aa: CSARWIQGAGANVLTF
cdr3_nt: TGCAGTGCTAGATGGATCCAAGGGGCTGGGGCCAACGTCCTGACTTTC

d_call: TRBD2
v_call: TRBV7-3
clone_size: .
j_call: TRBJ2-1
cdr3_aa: CASSLGVGVAGESLNNEQFF
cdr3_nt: TGTGCCAGCAGCTTAGGGGTTGGGGTAGCGGGAGAGTCCCTTAACAATGAGCAGTTCTTC

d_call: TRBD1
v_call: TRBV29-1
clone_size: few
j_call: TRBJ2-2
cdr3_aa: CSVGQGGPGELFF
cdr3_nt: TGCAGCGTTGGACAGGGTGGTCCCGGGGAGCTGTTTTTT

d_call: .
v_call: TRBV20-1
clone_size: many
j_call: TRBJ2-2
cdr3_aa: CSATPNGNGTPNTGELFF
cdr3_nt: TGCAGTGCTACCCCGAATGGGAATGGGACCCCTAACACCGGGGAGCTGTTTTTT

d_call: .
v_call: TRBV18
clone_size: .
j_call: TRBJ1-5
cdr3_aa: CASSTLRQEPPNQPQHF
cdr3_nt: TGTGCCAGCTCAACACTAAGGCAGGAACCTCCTAATCAGCCCCAGCATTTT

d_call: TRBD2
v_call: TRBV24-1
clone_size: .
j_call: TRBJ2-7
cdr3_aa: CATSDSPPSGNYYEQYF
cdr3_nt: TGTGCCACCAGTGACTCACCTCCGAGCGGGAATTACTACGAGCAGTACTTC

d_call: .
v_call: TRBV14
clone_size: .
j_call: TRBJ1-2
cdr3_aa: CASSQDLQGGGYTF
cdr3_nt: TGTGCCAGCAGCCAAGATCTCCAGGGTGGTGGCTACACCTTC

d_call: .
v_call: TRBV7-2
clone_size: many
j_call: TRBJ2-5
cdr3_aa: CASSPAQETQYF
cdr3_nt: TGTGCCAGCAGCCCCGCCCAAGAGACCCAGTACTTC

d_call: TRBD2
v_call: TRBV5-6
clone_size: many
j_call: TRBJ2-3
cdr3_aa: CASSLLTSGRIDTQYF
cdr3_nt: TGTGCCAGCAGCTTATTGACTAGCGGGAGAATAGATACGCAGTATTTT

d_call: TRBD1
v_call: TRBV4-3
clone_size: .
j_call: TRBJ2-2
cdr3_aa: CASSQAPTGASNTGELFF
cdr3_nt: TGCGCCAGCAGCCAGGCACCGACAGGGGCTTCGAACACCGGGGAGCTGTTTTTT

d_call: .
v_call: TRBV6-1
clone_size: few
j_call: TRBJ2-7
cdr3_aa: CASRVTGGYYEQYF
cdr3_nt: TGTGCCAGCAGAGTAACGGGGGGCTACTACGAGCAGTACTTC

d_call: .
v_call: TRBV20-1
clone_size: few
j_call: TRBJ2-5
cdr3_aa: CSARIGPVQETQYF
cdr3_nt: TGCAGTGCTAGAATAGGGCCAGTTCAAGAGACCCAGTACTTC

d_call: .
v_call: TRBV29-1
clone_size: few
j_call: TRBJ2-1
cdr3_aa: CSVVGGDWLNEQFF
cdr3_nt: TGCAGCGTTGTAGGTGGGGACTGGTTAAATGAGCAGTTCTTC

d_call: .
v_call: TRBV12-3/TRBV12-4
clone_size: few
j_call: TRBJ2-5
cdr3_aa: CARGTDQETQYF
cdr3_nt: TGTGCCCGGGGGACAGACCAAGAGACCCAGTACTTC

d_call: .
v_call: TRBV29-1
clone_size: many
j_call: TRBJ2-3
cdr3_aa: CSGGDSFTDTQYF
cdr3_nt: TGCAGCGGAGGGGACTCCTTCACAGATACGCAGTATTTT

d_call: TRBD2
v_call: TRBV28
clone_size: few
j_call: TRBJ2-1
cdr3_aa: CASSSGGRDSNEQFF
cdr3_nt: TGTGCCAGCAGTTCGGGAGGGCGGGATAGCAATGAGCAGTTCTTC

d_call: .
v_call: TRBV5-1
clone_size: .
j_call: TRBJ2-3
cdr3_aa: CASMIEDTQYF
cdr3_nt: TGCGCCAGCATGATCGAGGATACGCAGTATTTT

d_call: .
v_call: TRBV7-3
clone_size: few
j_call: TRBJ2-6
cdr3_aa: CASSPGRRSSGANVLTF
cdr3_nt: TGTGCCAGCAGCCCAGGGCGTCGGAGCTCTGGGGCCAACGTCCTGACTTTC

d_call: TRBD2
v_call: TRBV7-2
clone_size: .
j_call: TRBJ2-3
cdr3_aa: CASSFGTSGNFDTQYF
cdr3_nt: TGTGCCAGCAGCTTTGGGACTAGCGGGAACTTCGATACGCAGTATTTT

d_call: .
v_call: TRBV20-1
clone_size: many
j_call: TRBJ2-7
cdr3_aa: CSARAANEQYF
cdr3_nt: TGCAGTGCTCGGGCGGCGAACGAGCAGTACTTC

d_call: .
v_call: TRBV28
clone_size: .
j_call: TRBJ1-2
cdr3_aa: CASSLKGLVNGYTF
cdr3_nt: TGTGCCAGCAGTTTGAAAGGGTTGGTAAATGGCTACACCTTC

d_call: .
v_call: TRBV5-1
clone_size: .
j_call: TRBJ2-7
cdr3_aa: CASSLALGAYEQYF
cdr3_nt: TGCGCCAGCAGCTTGGCTCTAGGGGCCTACGAGCAGTACTTC

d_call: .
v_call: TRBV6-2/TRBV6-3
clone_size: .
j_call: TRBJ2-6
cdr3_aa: CASSYLTPGANVLTF
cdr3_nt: TGTGCCAGCAGTTACTTGACCCCTGGGGCCAACGTCCTGACTTTC

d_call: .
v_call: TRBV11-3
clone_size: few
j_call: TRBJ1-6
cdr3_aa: CASSLTHLSGYSPLHF
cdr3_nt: TGTGCCAGCAGCTTAACCCACCTTAGTGGCTACTCACCCCTCCACTTT